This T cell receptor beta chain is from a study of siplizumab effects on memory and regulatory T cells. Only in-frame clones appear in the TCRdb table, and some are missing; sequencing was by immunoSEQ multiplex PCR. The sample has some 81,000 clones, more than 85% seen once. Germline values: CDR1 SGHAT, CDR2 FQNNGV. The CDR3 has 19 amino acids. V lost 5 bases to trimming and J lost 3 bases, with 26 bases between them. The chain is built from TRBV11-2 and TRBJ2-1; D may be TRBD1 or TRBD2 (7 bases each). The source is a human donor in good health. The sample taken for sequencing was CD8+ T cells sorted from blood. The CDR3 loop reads CASSGMPHEGAGDYNEQFF. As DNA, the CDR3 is TGTGCCAGCAGCGGAATGCCTCACGAGGGGGCGGGAGACTACAATGAGCAGTTCTTC. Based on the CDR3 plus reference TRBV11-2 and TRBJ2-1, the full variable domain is EAGVAQSPRYKIIEKRQSVAFWCNPISGHATLYWYQQILGQGPKLLIQFQNNGVVDDSQLPKDRFSAERLKGVDSTLKIQPAKLEDSAVYLCASSGMPHEGAGDYNEQFFGPGTRLTVL.